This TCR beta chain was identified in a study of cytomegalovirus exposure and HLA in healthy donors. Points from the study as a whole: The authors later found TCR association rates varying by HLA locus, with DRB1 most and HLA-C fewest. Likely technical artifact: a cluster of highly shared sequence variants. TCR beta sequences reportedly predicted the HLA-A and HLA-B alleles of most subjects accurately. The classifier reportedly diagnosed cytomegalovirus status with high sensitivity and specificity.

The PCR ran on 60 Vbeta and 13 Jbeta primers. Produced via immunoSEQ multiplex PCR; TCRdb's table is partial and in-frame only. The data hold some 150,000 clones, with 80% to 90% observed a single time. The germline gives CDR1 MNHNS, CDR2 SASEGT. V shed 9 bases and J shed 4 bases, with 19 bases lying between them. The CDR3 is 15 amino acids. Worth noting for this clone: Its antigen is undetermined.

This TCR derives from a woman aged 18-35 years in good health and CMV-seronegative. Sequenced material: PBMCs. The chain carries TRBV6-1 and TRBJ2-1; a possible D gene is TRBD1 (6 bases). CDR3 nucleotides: TGTGCCAGTTTTAACCGGGACATACGTTACAATGAGCAGTTCTTC. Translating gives CASFNRDIRYNEQFF.